This T cell receptor beta chain was sequenced in a study of blood T cell repertoires in COVID-19. Study information: Acute-phase and convalescent COVID-19 samples originated in the United States, Italy and Spain.

This CDR3 is 13 amino acids long. Trimming took 4 bases from V and 4 from J, leaving 13 bases between them. Germline-derived CDR1 and CDR2 are SQVTM and ANQGSEA. TCRdb keeps only in-frame clones here, not all; method: immunoSEQ multiplex PCR. The sample carries around 64,000 clones, approximately 79% recorded once. Sequenced: peripheral blood. The TCR comes from a man aged 60-69 years with acute or convalescent COVID-19. This chain uses TRBV29-1 with TRBJ1-1; tentatively, D is TRBD1 (5 bases). CDR3 nucleotides: TGCAGCGTTGTGCCAGGGCTAAGCACTGAAGCTTTCTTT. Amino acid sequence: CSVVPGLSTEAFF.